A single TCR beta chain is shown here with its context. V lost 7 bases and J lost 7, with 11 bases in between. This CDR3 has 13 amino acids. This record comes from a study of blood T cell repertoires in COVID-19. Whole-study context: COVID-19 samples collected from the United States, Italy and Spain covered acute and convalescent phases. From T cells, B-cell-depleted T cells, or PBMCs came the material, which was cDNA or gDNA.

Authors' methods: Amplification of reference gene primers provided the estimated nucleated cell counts. Profiling relied on immunoSEQ multiplex PCR, and the TCRdb table lists in-frame clones only, not all of them. The V and J calls and the clone size are those of that table, but D and trimming were determined from the DNA. Of fewer than 300,000 clones listed, about four fifths were seen once; the top ten hold over 9%. The source is a woman aged 45-65 years who had recovered from COVID-19. This rearrangement joins TRBV12-3 or TRBV12-4 to TRBJ1-6; D uncertain. Sequencing was carried out using peripheral blood. CDR3 sequence reads: CASTDYPNSPLHF. In nucleotides, the CDR3 is TGTGCCAGCACCGACTATCCGAATTCACCCCTCCACTTT.